These 20 T cell receptor beta chains came from one sample sequenced in a study of radiation and T cells in renal cell carcinoma. The time point denotes: blood 4 weeks post-SBRT, at nephrectomy. Treatment indicated: 15 Gy SBRT to primary tumor, nephrectomy 4 weeks later. Repertoires were generated with immunoSEQ multiplex PCR, while TCRdb's copy carries only in-frame clones and drops some. Seen here are around 78,000 clones, 80% to 90% observed once, and the top ten hold more than 4.5%. Sequences were derived from blood, sampled from a patient whose treatment included radiotherapy and nephrectomy. These receptor sequences come from a woman in her 70s with renal cell carcinoma.

The chain uses TRBV27 and TRBJ2-1, with D perhaps matching TRBD1 (6 bases). The V end was cut by 10 bases, the J end by 0 bases, with 13 bases between. The germline gives CDR1 MNHEY, CDR2 SMNVEV (reference sequence). The CDR3 totals 14 residues. The CDR3 nucleotides read TGTGCCATCGCGGACAGACGCTCCTACAATGAGCAGTTCTTC. Translating it yields CAIADRRSYNEQFF.

This clone came up once. The rearrangement links TRBV5-1 to TRBJ2-1; 8 nucleotides agree with TRBD2. Germline V gene data show CDR1 as SGHRS and CDR2 as YFSETQ. The CDR3 length is 12 residues. V lost 3 bases to trimming and J lost 8 bases; unmatched junction nucleotides: 1. The CDR3 DNA reads TGCGCCAGCAGCTCCGGGGGGGATGAGCAGTTCTTC. Translating it yields CASSSGGDEQFF.

The gene calls are TRBV6-5 and TRBJ2-7; 12 bases map to TRBD2. CDR1 is MNHEY, CDR2 SVGAGI, per germline. This CDR3 is built from 13 residues. Germline trimming cut 4 bases from V and 7 bases from J; bases unmatched to any gene: 2. In nucleotides, the CDR3 is TGTGCCAGCAGTTCCGGACTAGCGGGGGAGCAGTACTTC. Translation: CASSSGLAGEQYF.

The chain employs TRBV10-3 and TRBJ2-2; no clear D gene. Germline V lookup: CDR1 ENHRY, CDR2 SYGVKD. V lost 3 bases and J lost 1, with 6 bases in between. The CDR3 has 14 residues. CDR3 bases: TGTGCCATCAGTGAATCAGGGAACACCGGGGAGCTGTTTTTT. The encoded protein is CAISESGNTGELFF.

V usage is TRBV5-4 and J usage is TRBJ1-1; perhaps TRBD1 as D (6 bases). V gave up 2 bases and J gave up 2 bases, with 13 bases separating them. This CDR3 is built from 15 residues. The germline CDR1 and CDR2 sequences are SGHNT and YYREEE (reference sequence). In DNA form, the CDR3 reads TGTGCCAGCAGCTTCGCGCAGGGGAGTAACACTGAAGCTTTCTTT. It yields the protein CASSFAQGSNTEAFF.

In this sample, this clone turned up a few times. CDR3: CAWSGVGSYTEAFF. In DNA form, the CDR3 reads TGTGCCTGGAGTGGGGTCGGGTCTTACACTGAAGCTTTCTTT. The chain joins TRBV30 to TRBJ1-1; no clear D gene. Germline V gene sequence: CDR1 GTSNPN, CDR2 SVGIG (reference sequence). V shed 1 base and J shed 3 bases, with 12 bases lying between them. There are 14 residues in the CDR3.

The rearrangement links TRBV5-1 to TRBJ1-2; the D gene is possibly TRBD1 (6 bases). Germline values: CDR1 SGHRS, CDR2 YFSETQ. With 3 bases removed from V and 1 base from J, the gap between germline ends came to 10 bases. CDR3 size: 14 residues. This chain's CDR3 is CASSSKDSNYGYTF. In DNA form, the CDR3 reads TGCGCCAGCAGCTCAAAGGACAGTAACTATGGCTACACCTTC.

The chain has TRBV28 and TRBJ1-2; D uncertain. From germline, CDR1 is MDHEN and CDR2 SYDVKM. V lost 3 bases and J lost 4, with 12 bases in between. The CDR3 has 14 residues. The CDR3 DNA sequence: TGTGCCAGCAGTTTTTCCGGGTCCGTCTATGGCTACACCTTC. Translating gives CASSFSGSVYGYTF.

The V call is TRBV5-1, the J call TRBJ2-5; TRBD2 matches at 10 bases. V lost 4 bases and J lost 9; bases outside the gene matches: 12. CDR1 is SGHRS, CDR2 YFSETQ, per germline. This CDR3 spans 15 amino acids. The CDR3 DNA reads TGCGCCAGCAGCCCGGGACTAGCGCTCTCGCAGGCCCAGTACTTC. Translated, it gives CASSPGLALSQAQYF.

Remarks on this clone: The sample carries other DNA sequences with the same CDR3. This chain joins TRBV11-2 and TRBJ2-5, with 9 bases fitting TRBD1. Germline V gene sequence: CDR1 SGHAT, CDR2 FQNNGV. The junction had 0 bases not matched to a gene; V was cut back by 1 base and J by 0 bases. The CDR3 extends over 15 amino acids. The CDR3 coding sequence is TGTGCCAGCAGCTTAGGGGACAGGGACCAAGAGACCCAGTACTTC. This codes for CASSLGDRDQETQYF.

The J gene is TRBJ2-2, the V gene TRBV4-3; D may correspond to TRBD1 or TRBD2 (5 bases each). CDR1 LGHNA and CDR2 YSLEER come from the germline V gene. The V end lost 1 base, the J end lost 2 bases, and 11 bases lay between the germline ends. The CDR3 runs to 16 residues. CDR3 residues: CASSQGGIGNTGELFF. The DNA for the CDR3 is TGCGCCAGCAGCCAAGGGGGGATAGGCAACACCGGGGAGCTGTTTTTT.

The chain joins TRBV5-1 to TRBJ1-4; D is unresolved. Trimming removed 2 bases from V and 3 bases from J, with 11 bases in between. Germline V gene data show CDR1 as SGHRS and CDR2 as YFSETQ. The CDR3 extends over 15 amino acids. The CDR3 nucleotides read TGCGCCAGCAGCTTCTGGGGAGAGTCTAATGAAAAACTGTTTTTT. Residues: CASSFWGESNEKLFF.

In nucleotides, the CDR3 is TGTGCCAGCAAACCGGGACAGGGGGTGAACACTGAAGCTTTCTTT. This codes for CASKPGQGVNTEAFF. The chain is built from TRBV2 and TRBJ1-1; 11 nucleotides line up with TRBD1. The CDR3 is 15 amino acids. V trimming: 7 bases; J trimming: 0 bases; junction bases outside the gene matches: 4. Germline CDR1 is SNHLY and CDR2 is FYNNEI. Combining the CDR3 with reference TRBV2 and TRBJ1-1 gives the whole variable domain EPEVTQTPSHQVTQMGQEVILRCVPISNHLYFYWYRQILGQKVEFLVSFYNNEISEKSEIFDDQFSVERPDGSNFTLKIRSTKLEDSAMYFCASKPGQGVNTEAFFGQGTRLTVV.

This chain links TRBV28 with TRBJ1-1; no clear D. Trimming stripped 7 bases from V and 1 base from J, with 19 bases between. The CDR3 has 16 amino acids. Per germline, CDR1 MDHEN and CDR2 SYDVKM. The CDR3 here is CASTPNLLDGNTEAFF. The DNA of the CDR3 is TGTGCCAGCACCCCCAATCTCCTGGACGGGAACACTGAAGCTTTCTTT.

The rearrangement joins TRBV9 to TRBJ1-2; no reliable D call. V lost 3 bases, J lost 1 base, and 10 bases lay in between. Germline assignment: CDR1 SGDLS and CDR2 YYNGEE. This CDR3 region has 14 residues. Here the CDR3 reads CASSGTAINYGYTF. The CDR3 coding sequence is TGTGCCAGCAGCGGAACAGCTATTAACTATGGCTACACCTTC. Supplemented by reference TRBV9 and TRBJ1-2, the full variable domain reads DSGVTQTPKHLITATGQRVTLRCSPRSGDLSVYWYQQSLDQGLQFLIQYYNGEERAKGNILERFSAQQFPDLHSELNLSSLELGDSALYFCASSGTAINYGYTFGSGTRLTVV.

The chain joins TRBV6-6 to TRBJ2-3, with TRBD2 matching over 9 bases. Germline V gene data show CDR1 as MNHNY and CDR2 as SVGAGI (reference sequence). V was clipped by 0 bases and J by 2 bases; unmatched bases: 3. There are 16 residues in the CDR3. CDR3 DNA sequence: TGTGCCAGCAGTTACTCGACTAGCGGATACACAGATACGCAGTATTTT. This gives the protein CASSYSTSGYTDTQYF.

The chain is built from TRBV16 and TRBJ1-5; a possible D gene is TRBD1 (6 bases). The CDR3 consists of 13 residues. Trimming shortened V by 3 bases and J by 5 bases, and 8 bases separated the two germline ends. Per the germline V gene, CDR1 is KGHSY and CDR2 is FQNENV. CDR3 nucleotide sequence: TGTGCCAGCAGCCAGGGGGCGGATCAGCCCCAGCATTTT. Protein product: CASSQGADQPQHF.

The chain recombines TRBV23-1 with TRBJ1-5; D call uncertain. TRBV23-1 is an open reading frame, and its role is uncertain. V was clipped by 5 bases and J by 9 bases, with 14 bases between them. CDR3 size: 13 residues. CDR3 sequence reads: CASSSSPFGPQHF. The CDR3 DNA follows: TGCGCCAGCAGTTCCAGTCCGTTTGGGCCCCAGCATTTT.

The rearrangement joins TRBV6-6 to TRBJ2-3; 10 positions match TRBD2. V shed 5 bases, J shed 5 bases, and the junction held 4 bases outside the gene matches. The germline CDR1 and CDR2 sequences are MNHNY and SVGAGI (reference sequence). This CDR3 spans 14 amino acids. The CDR3 DNA follows: TGTGCCAGCAGTAGCGGGGGGGCGGGAGATACGCAGTATTTT. This codes for CASSSGGAGDTQYF.

The rearrangement uses TRBV19 and TRBJ1-2; D unclear. This CDR3 has 15 residues. CDR1 LNHDA and CDR2 SQIVND come from the germline V gene (reference sequence). V was trimmed by 1 base and J by 5 bases, leaving 14 bases between them. Here the CDR3 DNA reads TGTGCCAGTAGTATAGGATCGAAAGGACGATATGGCTACACCTTC. It translates to CASSIGSKGRYGYTF.